This T cell receptor beta chain was captured in a study of radiation and T cells in renal cell carcinoma. The data were produced by immunoSEQ multiplex PCR, yet TCRdb's version contains in-frame clones alone and is incomplete. Among approximately 80,000 clones listed, roughly nine tenths were seen once. Time point denoted: blood 4 weeks post-SBRT, at nephrectomy. Treatment denoted: 15 Gy SBRT to primary tumor, nephrectomy 4 weeks later. The receptor was isolated from a woman in her sixties or seventies with renal cell carcinoma. The sample in question was blood, obtained from a patient whose treatment included radiotherapy and nephrectomy.

The CDR3 nucleotides are TGTGCCAGCAGTACAGGGTCAACGAATTCACCCCTCCACTTT. Amino acids: CASSTGSTNSPLHF. This sequence joins TRBV27 and TRBJ1-6, with D possibly matching TRBD1 (6 bases). Per germline, CDR1 MNHEY and CDR2 SMNVEV (reference sequence). V lost 5 bases and J 7 bases, leaving 12 bases between the germline ends. The CDR3 runs to 14 residues.